This passage covers 5 T cell receptor beta chains from one sample sequenced in a study of shared clonotypes between healthy human individuals. Assay: immunoSEQ multiplex PCR; the TCRdb copy retains only in-frame clones and omits some. This sample carries about 1.1 million clones, 78% of them seen once, and the ten largest clones take 0.5% to 0.65%. The sample taken for sequencing was memory CD4+ T cells from PBMCs. Subset: CD45RA-negative fraction. Every receptor here comes from a man in his late teens or twenties in good health. Some clones in this sample may be carry-over from other donors' samples.

The CDR3 loop reads CSADSYEQYF. The CDR3 DNA reads TGCAGTGCAGACTCCTACGAGCAGTACTTC. V gene TRBV20-1 combines with J gene TRBJ2-7, with D hard to call. The length of the CDR3 is 10 residues. CDR1 and CDR2 from the germline V gene are DFQATT and SNEGSKA (reference sequence). V gave up 6 bases and J gave up 0 bases, with 3 bases separating them.

About this clone itself: Since no conserved phenylalanine or tryptophan closes the CDR3, a read error is the likely cause. The DNA is left out, because the CDR3 cannot be placed on it with certainty; the CDR3 is given as TCRdb lists it. This sequence joins TRBV5-6 and TRBJ2-7; the table's D call TRBD1 went unverified against the DNA. A total of 10 residues make up the CDR3, ends included. The V gene's germline CDR1 is SGHDT and CDR2 YYEEEE. The CDR3 protein is CASSPGQEWA.

The chain uses TRBV19 and TRBJ2-1, with 8 bases identical to TRBD2. Looked up from germline, CDR1 is LNHDA and CDR2 is SQIVND (reference sequence). The junction had 16 bases not matched to a gene; V was cut back by 9 bases and J by 6 bases. The CDR3 consists of 16 residues. CDR3 in amino acids: CASAELAGLAINEQFF. DNA of the CDR3: TGTGCCAGCGCGGAATTAGCGGGATTAGCAATCAATGAGCAGTTCTTC.

The chain joins TRBV5-5 to TRBJ2-5, with 7 nucleotides matching TRBD2. The V gene end was trimmed by 1 base and the J gene end by 4 bases; junction bases not matched to a gene: 13. CDR3 length: 17 residues. Germline V gene data show CDR1 as SGHKS and CDR2 as YYEKEE (reference sequence). CDR3 DNA sequence: TGTGCCAGCAGCTTGAAGGATTGGGGGGACTATGGAGAGACCCAGTACTTC. Its translation is CASSLKDWGDYGETQYF.

This clone is a singleton in its sample. The chain uses TRBV5-8 and TRBJ1-3; D gene unclear. CDR3 length equals 13 residues. In germline, CDR1 is SGHTS, CDR2 YDEGEE. Trimming left V 4 bases short and J 2 bases short, with 7 bases between. The CDR3 region is CASSPGPGNTIYF. The CDR3 nucleotides read TGTGCCAGCAGCCCCGGGCCTGGAAACACCATATATTTT.